This T cell receptor (beta chain) derives from a study of long-term antiretroviral therapy in people with HIV. Every HIV-positive participant received treatment in the United States. Every specimen held between about 1-10 million cryopreserved PBMC. These were thawed and washed before DNA extraction. A word on this clone: The antigen remains unidentified.

Survey-level immunoSEQ v3.0 assays were run. TCRdb keeps only in-frame clones here, not all; method: immunoSEQ multiplex PCR. The sample gives about 16,000 clones, over 70% of which show up once; roughly 15% is in the top ten. The length of the CDR3 is 13 residues. Trimming at V came to 5 bases and at J to 4 bases, leaving 3 bases not matched to a gene. Germline CDR1 and CDR2: LNHDA and SQIVND (reference sequence). Study-wide findings and caveats: Repertoire dominance by clones expanded before ART was seen at all time points. On ART adherence, viral resistance or therapy changes, no data were available.

The receptor comes from a woman aged 50 to 60 with HIV. Sample: unsorted PBMCs, taken 1.5 years before starting antiretroviral therapy. The V gene is TRBV19, the J gene TRBJ1-1, with TRBD1 matching 8 bases. The CDR3 spells CASSGQGATEAFF. In DNA, the CDR3 is TGTGCCAGTAGTGGACAGGGAGCCACTGAAGCTTTCTTT.